This is a list of T cell receptor beta chains from one sample in a study of T cells in Graves' hyperthyroidism and ophthalmopathy. TCRdb re-analysed the multiplex PCR reads in MiXCR, keeping a single row per CDR3 protein. The table lists over 150,000 distinct CDR3 sequences, about a sixth of them singletons, with around 27% in the top ten. Sample: blood. These receptors all stem from a woman aged 45-65 years with Graves' hyperthyroidism. CDR3s include the opening cysteine and the closing phenylalanine or tryptophan. A D gene is named only where the DNA matches it firmly. Only some rows state a clone size, as once, few, many or a class for expanded clones.

v_call	d_call	clone_size	j_call	cdr3_nt	cdr3_aa
TRBV6-1	-	many	TRBJ1-6	TGTGCCAGCAGTATACGGGATCTCAATTCACCCCTCCACTTT	CASSIRDLNSPLHF
TRBV11-2	-	many	TRBJ2-7	TGTGCCAGCAGCCTTGGGGGTATGGGCTACGAGCAGTACTTC	CASSLGGMGYEQYF
TRBV9	-	many	TRBJ1-5	TGTGCCAGCAGCAGAGGGGGATATAGCAATCAGCCCCAGCATTTT	CASSRGGYSNQPQHF
TRBV29-1	-	many	TRBJ2-3	TGCAGCGTTAAGTGGGGGCTCACAGATACGCAGTATTTT	CSVKWGLTDTQYF
TRBV2	TRBD1	many	TRBJ2-1	TGTGCCAGCAGTGAAAGAGCCCCAGGGGGCGGTGAGCAGTTCTTC	CASSERAPGGGEQFF
TRBV12-3/TRBV12-4	-	-	TRBJ1-6	TGTGCCAGCAGTTTAGGCTGGGGTTCACCCCTCCACTTT	CASSLGWGSPLHF
TRBV9	TRBD2	many	TRBJ2-1	TGTGCCAGCAGCGTGCGGGGGAACCCTATTGATGAGCAGTTCTTC	CASSVRGNPIDEQFF
TRBV4-3	-	few	TRBJ2-3	TGCGCCAGCAGCCAAGATTATCTTTCGCCCCAACCGCAGTATTTT	CASSQDYLSPQPQYF
TRBV28	TRBD1	-	TRBJ2-7	TGTGCCAGCAGTTGGACAGGGGGCGGGCAGTACTTC	CASSWTGGGQYF
TRBV20-1	-	many	TRBJ1-1	TGCAGTGAACCAGGGCCGGCGGGCACTGAAGCTTTCTTT	CSEPGPAGTEAFF
TRBV12-3/TRBV12-4	TRBD1	many	TRBJ1-1	TGTGCCAGCTTACAGGGGACTGAAGCTTTCTTT	CASLQGTEAFF
TRBV29-1	TRBD1	many	TRBJ2-1	TGCAGCGTCGGTACAGGGGCTAGCTCCTACAATGAGCAGTTCTTC	CSVGTGASSYNEQFF
TRBV27	TRBD1	many	TRBJ2-7	TGTGCCAGCCGGACAGGGAACCCTCCCGAGCAGTACTTC	CASRTGNPPEQYF
TRBV4-2	-	-	TRBJ2-3	TGTGCCAGCAGCCAGCTTGCCCCAGATACGCAGTATTTT	CASSQLAPDTQYF
TRBV6-5	-	few	TRBJ2-1	TGTGCCAGCAGTTACGATTTCAATGAGCAGTTCTTC	CASSYDFNEQFF
TRBV4-1	-	many	TRBJ2-7	TGCGCCAGCAGCCCCGGCGAGGGCTACGAGCAGTACTTC	CASSPGEGYEQYF
TRBV3-1	-	many	TRBJ2-5	TGTGCCAGCAGCCAAGAATCGTGGGAGACCCAGTACTTC	CASSQESWETQYF
TRBV30	-	-	TRBJ1-5	TGTGCCTGGAGTACGACAGGCATACCGCCCCAGCATTTT	CAWSTTGIPPQHF
TRBV11-1	TRBD1	-	TRBJ2-3	TGTGCCGGCAGCTTTGGGGGGACAGGGGCAGATACGCAGTATTTT	CAGSFGGTGADTQYF
TRBV2	-	many	TRBJ2-1	TGTGCCAGCAGCTACGACAGGCCAGCGAGCAATGAGCAGTTCTTC	CASSYDRPASNEQFF
TRBV2	TRBD2	many	TRBJ2-1	TGTGCCAGCAGCCCTGGGGCAGCGGGGAATGAGCAGTTCTTC	CASSPGAAGNEQFF
TRBV27	TRBD2	many	TRBJ2-1	TGTGCCAGCACCTCGGGGCCTAGCGGGGTCTACAATGAGCAGTTCTTC	CASTSGPSGVYNEQFF
TRBV2	-	many	TRBJ2-5	TGTGCCAGCAGTGAGTGGGACGCTCGGTGGGAGACCCAGTACTTC	CASSEWDARWETQYF